The 26 T cell receptor beta chains reported below all come from one sample, sequenced in a study of T-cell reconstitution after alpha-beta-depleted transplantation in children. The TCRbeta library was prepared with unique molecular identifiers. TCRdb ran MiXCR on the PCR reads and lists one entry per CDR3 protein. The table lists a few hundred thousand distinct CDR3 sequences, roughly 11% of them singletons. This specimen was peripheral blood, taken 180 days after TCRalphabeta/CD19-depleted stem cell transplant. These receptors were taken from a male patient under 10 years old who had a stem cell transplant for chronic granulomatous disease, so the T cells may come from the graft donor.

This clonotype was detected ten times or more. The V and J genes are TRBV28 and TRBJ2-7, with 7 bases aligning to TRBD1. The length of the CDR3 is 16 residues. CDR1 MDHEN and CDR2 SYDVKM come from the germline V gene. V dropped 1 base and J dropped 0; count of bases not matched to a gene: 6. In nucleotides, the CDR3 is TGTGCCAGCAGTTTATTAGAAGGACAGGCCTCCTACGAGCAGTACTTC. This translates into CASSLLEGQASYEQYF. Full variable domain (outside the CDR3, taken from reference TRBV28 and TRBJ2-7): DVKVTQSSRYLVKRTGEKVFLECVQDMDHENMFWYRQDPGLGLRLIYFSYDVKMKEKGDIPEGYSVSREKKERFSLILESASTNQTSMYLCASSLLEGQASYEQYFGPGTRLTVT.

On this clonotype: A much larger clone sits a single nucleotide away, making a read error possible. The chain joins TRBV4-3 to TRBJ1-2, with D possibly matching TRBD1 (5 bases). Trimming pared 0 bases from V and 4 bases from J, leaving 15 bases between. The CDR3 extends over 16 amino acids. CDR1 is LGHNA, CDR2 YSLEER, per germline. The chain's CDR3 is CASSQEEQEFSYGYTF. The DNA for the CDR3 is TGCGCCAGCAGCCAAGAGGAACAGGAGTTTAGCTATGGCTACACCTTC.

This clonotype was counted ten times or more. The rearrangement uses TRBV12-3 or TRBV12-4 and TRBJ2-1; D possibly uses TRBD1 or TRBD2 (5 bases each). Trimming removed 9 bases from V and 4 bases from J, with 16 bases in between. CDR3 length: 14 amino acids. This CDR3 is CASTLGEWYNEQFF. The CDR3 bases are TGTGCCAGTACTTTGGGGGAGTGGTACAATGAGCAGTTCTTC.

This clonotype has a count of ten or more. At one boundary the junction diverges from the germline segment, which might be a read error. J is TRBJ2-5 and V is TRBV7-8; 9 bases line up with TRBD2. The CDR3 runs 14 residues. Germline values: CDR1 SGHVS, CDR2 FQNEAQ. The CDR3 loop reads CASSLSRGGQTQYF. DNA of the CDR3: TGTGCCAGCAGCTTATCGCGGGGGGGACAGACGCAGTACTTC.

Remarks on this clonotype: A read error is possible here, since a much larger clone lies one base away. V and J are TRBV7-3 and TRBJ2-7, with TRBD2 identical over 7 bases. The CDR3 runs 15 residues. Germline V lookup: CDR1 SGHTA, CDR2 FQGTGA. The CDR3 here is CASSRFPGLDYEHYF. DNA of the CDR3: TGTGCCAGCAGCCGTTTTCCAGGACTAGACTACGAGCATTACTTC.

This chain uses TRBV3-1 with TRBJ2-3, with D hard to call. With 0 bases removed from V and 8 bases from J, the gap between germline ends came to 18 bases. The CDR3 has 16 residues. From germline, CDR1 is LGHDT and CDR2 YNNKEL (reference sequence). The CDR3 region has the DNA TGTGCCAGCAGCCAAGAAACGGAGACCTCCCAGCGTACGCAGTATTTT. This encodes CASSQETETSQRTQYF.

The chain couples TRBV7-2 to TRBJ2-7; 7 bases fit TRBD2. V was clipped by 6 bases and J by 7 bases; unmatched bases: 12. CDR3 length equals 14 residues. Per the germline V gene, CDR1 is SGHTA and CDR2 is FQGNSA. The CDR3 loop reads CASRDFGGSREQYF. The CDR3 nucleotides are TGTGCCAGCAGAGATTTCGGGGGGTCCAGAGAGCAGTACTTC.

Ten or more counts support this clonotype. This rearrangement joins TRBV20-1 to TRBJ2-3; weak D call: TRBD2 (7 bases). Germline V gene data show CDR1 as DFQATT and CDR2 as SNEGSKA (reference sequence). The CDR3 spans 15 residues. V lost 4 bases and J 7 bases, leaving 21 bases between the germline ends. CDR3: CSAIRLGGGPNTQYF. Here the CDR3 DNA reads TGCAGTGCTATCCGACTGGGGGGGGGGCCGAATACGCAGTATTTT.

This clonotype has ten or more counts. This rearrangement joins TRBV6-6 to TRBJ2-7; TRBD2 matches at 7 bases. CDR1 and CDR2 (germline): MNHNY, SVGAGI (reference sequence). This CDR3 has 14 amino acids. V was pared by 8 bases and J by 3 bases, with 10 bases of the junction left unmatched. CDR3 bases: TGTGCCAGCTCTGTGGCTAGCGGAGTCTACGAGCAGTACTTC. It is translated as CASSVASGVYEQYF.

This clonotype appeared many times. This chain joins TRBV7-9 and TRBJ2-7; no clear D. V was pared by 5 bases and J by 4 bases, with 12 bases between. Germline V gives CDR1 SEHNR, CDR2 FQNEAQ (reference sequence). CDR3 length equals 13 residues. In DNA, the CDR3 is TGTGCCAGCAGCGGCATAGGTGGGTACGAGCAGTACTTC. Protein: CASSGIGGYEQYF. Filled out from reference TRBV7-9 and TRBJ2-7, the complete variable domain reads DTGVSQNPRHKITKRGQNVTFRCDPISEHNRLYWYRQTLGQGPEFLTYFQNEAQLEKSRLLSDRFSAERPKGSFSTLEIQRTEQGDSAMYLCASSGIGGYEQYFGPGTRLTVT.

The table lists this clonotype with many counts. This chain links TRBV10-2 with TRBJ1-1; TRBD1 matches at 9 bases. The germline gives CDR1 WSHSY, CDR2 SAAADI. The CDR3 is 14 residues long. The V gene end was trimmed by 6 bases and the J gene end by 10 bases; junction bases not matched to a gene: 12. This chain's CDR3 is CASRPPGQGLGAFF. CDR3 DNA sequence: TGCGCCAGCAGGCCCCCGGGACAGGGATTAGGAGCTTTCTTT.

This clonotype was detected a few times. The chain employs TRBV18 and TRBJ2-3; D gene unclear. V was clipped by 2 bases and J by 6 bases, with 15 bases between them. The germline V gene has CDR1 KGHSH and CDR2 LQKENI. The CDR3 contains 15 residues. Here the CDR3 DNA reads TGTGCCAGCTCACCAGAATTCGTACAAGGGGATACGCAGTATTTT. Translating gives CASSPEFVQGDTQYF.

This clonotype was counted many times. The rearrangement joins TRBV20-1 to TRBJ1-4, with 10 bases that match TRBD1. Germline lookup yields CDR1 DFQATT and CDR2 SNEGSKA (reference sequence). The CDR3 runs to 13 residues. V lost 6 bases to trimming and J lost 6 bases; unmatched junction nucleotides: 4. The CDR3 reads CSASTGGHEKLFF. The CDR3, as DNA: TGCAGTGCCTCGACAGGGGGCCATGAAAAACTGTTTTTT.

The rearrangement joins TRBV6-5 to TRBJ2-5; D remains ambiguous. The CDR3 length is 15 residues. Deletions cut 3 bases from V and 7 bases from J, with 18 bases between. Germline values: CDR1 MNHEY, CDR2 SVGAGI. CDR3 bases: TGTGCCAGCAGTTATGACGCGGCTGAGTCAGGGACCCAGTACTTC. Its protein product is CASSYDAAESGTQYF.

This clonotype was counted at least ten times. The J gene is TRBJ2-1, the V gene TRBV7-3; 8 bases are a match to TRBD2. This CDR3 is built from 14 residues. Germline CDR1 and CDR2: SGHTA and FQGTGA. Losses at the gene ends were 3 bases for V and 6 bases for J; bases not matched to a gene: 4. The CDR3 DNA is TGTGCCAGCAGCTTGAGCGGGAGACTCAATGAGCAGTTCTTC. Protein product: CASSLSGRLNEQFF. The full variable domain, in which reference TRBV7-3 and TRBJ2-1 provide the parts outside the CDR3, is GAGVSQTPSNKVTEKGKYVELRCDPISGHTALYWYRQSLGQGPEFLIYFQGTGAADDSGLPNDRFFAVRPEGSVSTLKIQRTERGDSAVYLCASSLSGRLNEQFFGPGTRLTVL.

This clonotype appeared once. One base away lies a much larger clone, so this may be a sequencing read error. The chain recombines TRBV28 with TRBJ2-7, with D unresolved. Germline V gene data show CDR1 as MDHEN and CDR2 as SYDVKM. V was pared by 5 bases and J by 2 bases, with 16 bases between. The CDR3 consists of 15 residues. The CDR3 bases are TGTGCCAGCAGTCTCCGTCAGGTATACCCCTACGAGCAGTACTTC. As protein: CASSLRQVYPYEQYF.

This clonotype has just a few counts. The rearrangement joins TRBV19 to TRBJ2-5; D gene uncertain. Germline V gene data show CDR1 as LNHDA and CDR2 as SQIVND (reference sequence). This CDR3 region has 14 residues. V gave up 1 base and J gave up 2 bases, with 8 bases separating them. In DNA form, the CDR3 reads TGTGCCAGTAGTATAGGGCTGGCACAAGAGACCCAGTACTTC. It specifies CASSIGLAQETQYF.

This clonotype was seen repeatedly, ten times or more. This CDR3 reads CASSEGLTGELFF. The CDR3, as DNA: TGTGCCAGCAGTGAGGGACTGACCGGGGAGCTGTTTTTT. This chain connects TRBV12-3 or TRBV12-4 to TRBJ2-2, with D perhaps matching TRBD2 (6 bases). V lost 5 bases, J lost 5 bases, and 9 bases lay in between. This CDR3 is built from 13 residues.

This clonotype appeared many times. V and J are TRBV20-1 and TRBJ1-2; 12 bases agree with TRBD1. The CDR3 is made up of 12 amino acids. Germline loops: CDR1 DFQATT, CDR2 SNEGSKA (reference sequence). The trim removed 3 bases at V and 7 bases at J, leaving 0 bases unmatched. The CDR3 is CSARGQGAGYTF. In DNA, the CDR3 is TGCAGTGCTAGGGGACAGGGGGCTGGCTACACCTTC.

At least ten counts were recorded for this clonotype. The gene calls are TRBV5-1 and TRBJ2-1; D is possibly TRBD2 (5 bases). This CDR3 contains 13 residues. CDR1 SGHRS and CDR2 YFSETQ come from the germline V gene. The V and J ends lost 2 bases and 7 bases respectively, with 10 bases between them. The CDR3 loop is CASSFGGSNEQFF. CDR3 DNA sequence: TGCGCCAGCAGCTTTGGAGGTTCTAATGAGCAGTTCTTC.

The chain couples TRBV28 to TRBJ2-1, with 13 positions matching TRBD2. The CDR3 runs to 23 residues. V shed 4 bases, J shed 0 bases, and the junction held 21 bases outside the gene matches. Per germline, CDR1 MDHEN and CDR2 SYDVKM. The CDR3 sequence is CASSSRGLAGVSTYVSSYNEQFF. The CDR3 region has the DNA TGTGCCAGCAGTTCCAGAGGACTAGCGGGAGTTTCTACCTATGTAAGCTCCTACAATGAGCAGTTCTTC.

This clonotype has at least ten counts. The chain couples TRBV5-1 to TRBJ1-1; possibly TRBD1 for D (6 bases). The CDR3 is made up of 16 amino acids. V lost 2 bases to trimming and J lost 1 base, with 15 bases between them. CDR1 SGHRS and CDR2 YFSETQ come from the germline V gene. The DNA for the CDR3 is TGCGCCAGCAGCTTTCAGGCGGGACACAAGAACACTGAAGCTTTCTTT. Protein sequence: CASSFQAGHKNTEAFF. The full variable domain, with the rest looked up from reference TRBV5-1 and TRBJ1-1, is KAGVTQTPRYLIKTRGQQVTLSCSPISGHRSVSWYQQTPGQGLQFLFEYFSETQRNKGNFPGRFSGRQFSNSRSEMNVSTLELGDSALYLCASSFQAGHKNTEAFFGQGTRLTVV.

About this clonotype itself: This clone may be a read error of a much larger clone one base away. The chain uses TRBV7-2 and TRBJ2-5; D gene ambiguous. V was pared by 1 base and J by 3 bases, with 9 bases between. Germline values: CDR1 SGHTA, CDR2 FQGNSA. This CDR3 is built from 14 residues. CDR3 protein: CASSLEASEETQYF. DNA of the CDR3: TGTGCCAGCAGCTTAGAAGCGAGTGAAGAGACCCAGTACTTC.

In its sample, this clonotype was seen many times. Here the CDR3 DNA reads TGCGCCAGCAGCTTCAGTGGGGGACCTGGCTACACCTTC. This encodes CASSFSGGPGYTF. The chain is built from TRBV5-1 and TRBJ1-2, with a possible D match to TRBD1 (5 bases). Per germline, CDR1 SGHRS and CDR2 YFSETQ. Trimming removed 2 bases from V and 7 bases from J, with 12 bases in between. This CDR3 region has 13 residues. Looking up the rest from reference TRBV5-1 and TRBJ1-2 gives the full variable domain: KAGVTQTPRYLIKTRGQQVTLSCSPISGHRSVSWYQQTPGQGLQFLFEYFSETQRNKGNFPGRFSGRQFSNSRSEMNVSTLELGDSALYLCASSFSGGPGYTFGSGTRLTVV.

In this sample, this clonotype turned up many times. V and J are TRBV6-5 and TRBJ2-2; tentative D call: TRBD2 (6 bases). The CDR3 runs 19 residues. Trimming removed 0 bases at V and 7 bases at J, with 24 bases between. Germline-derived CDR1 and CDR2 are MNHEY and SVGAGI. This chain's CDR3 is CASSYSRPGTSRTDGELFF. The CDR3 DNA is TGTGCCAGCAGTTACTCGAGGCCAGGGACTTCAAGAACGGACGGGGAGCTGTTTTTT.

This clonotype has at least ten counts. The V gene is TRBV27, the J gene TRBJ1-2, with D tentatively TRBD1 (5 bases). This CDR3 comprises 13 residues. Deletions cut 6 bases from V and 4 bases from J, with 12 bases between. Looked up from germline, CDR1 is MNHEY and CDR2 is SMNVEV (reference sequence). The CDR3 spells CASRRGLLYGYTF. In DNA, the CDR3 is TGTGCCAGCAGAAGGGGACTCCTCTATGGCTACACCTTC.